This T cell receptor beta chain was captured in a study of T cells after yellow fever vaccination. This clonotype was counted many times. V dropped 2 bases and J dropped 4 bases, with 10 bases sitting between them. The CDR3 extends over 14 amino acids. TCRdb itself ran the 5' RACE reads through MiXCR, one entry per CDR3 protein. The sample consists of approximately 69,000 distinct CDR3 sequences, 5% to 6.5% of them appearing once. This sequence joins TRBV12-3 or TRBV12-4 and TRBJ2-3; TRBD2 is a possible D gene (5 bases). The specimen comprised CD4+ T cells sorted from PBMCs, sampled around 14 days after the first yellow fever vaccination. The sequence derives from a man aged 18 to 30 who received the YFV17D yellow fever vaccine. CDR3 protein: CASSLNVRADTQYF. In nucleotides, the CDR3 is TGTGCCAGCAGTTTAAACGTGAGGGCAGATACGCAGTATTTT.